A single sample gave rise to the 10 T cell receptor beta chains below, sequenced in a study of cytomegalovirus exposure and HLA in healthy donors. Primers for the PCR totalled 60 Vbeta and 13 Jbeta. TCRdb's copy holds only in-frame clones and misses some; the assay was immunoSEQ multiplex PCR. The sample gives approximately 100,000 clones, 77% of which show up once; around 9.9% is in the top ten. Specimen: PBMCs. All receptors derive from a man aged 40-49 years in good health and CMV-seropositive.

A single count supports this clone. CDR3 DNA sequence: TGTGCCAGCAGTTGGGACAGTTCATCGGCACCCCTCCACTTT. This codes for CASSWDSSSAPLHF. The chain carries TRBV27 and TRBJ1-6; 7 nucleotides line up with TRBD1. Germline V gene data show CDR1 as MNHEY and CDR2 as SMNVEV (reference sequence). Trimming at V came to 4 bases and at J to 11 bases, leaving 8 bases not matched to a gene. The CDR3 totals 14 residues.

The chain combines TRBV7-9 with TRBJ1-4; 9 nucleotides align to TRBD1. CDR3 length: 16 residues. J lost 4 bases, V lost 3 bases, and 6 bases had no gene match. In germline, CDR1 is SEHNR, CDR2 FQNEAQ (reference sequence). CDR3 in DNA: TGTGCCAGCAGCTTCCTGCCGGGACAGGGTAATGAAAAACTGTTTTTT. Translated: CASSFLPGQGNEKLFF.

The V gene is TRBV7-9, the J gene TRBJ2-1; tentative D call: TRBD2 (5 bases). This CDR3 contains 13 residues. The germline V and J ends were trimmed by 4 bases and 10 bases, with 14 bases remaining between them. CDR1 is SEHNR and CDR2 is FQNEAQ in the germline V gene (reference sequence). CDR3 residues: CASSSIGVEEQFF. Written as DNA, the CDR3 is TGTGCCAGCAGCTCAATCGGGGTGGAGGAGCAGTTCTTC.

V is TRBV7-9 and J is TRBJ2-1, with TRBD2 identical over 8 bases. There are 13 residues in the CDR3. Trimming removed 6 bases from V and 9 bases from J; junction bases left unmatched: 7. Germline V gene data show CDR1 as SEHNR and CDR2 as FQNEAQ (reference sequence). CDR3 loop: CASRTTSDSEQFF. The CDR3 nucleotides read TGTGCCAGCAGAACGACTAGCGACAGTGAGCAGTTCTTC.

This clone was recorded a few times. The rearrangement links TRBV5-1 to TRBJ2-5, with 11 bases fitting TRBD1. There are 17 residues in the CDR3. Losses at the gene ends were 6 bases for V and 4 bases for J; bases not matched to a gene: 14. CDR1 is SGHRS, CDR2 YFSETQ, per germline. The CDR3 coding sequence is TGCGCCAGCACCAGAGGGACAGGGGGTTTGATGGTAGAGACCCAGTACTTC. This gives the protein CASTRGTGGLMVETQYF.

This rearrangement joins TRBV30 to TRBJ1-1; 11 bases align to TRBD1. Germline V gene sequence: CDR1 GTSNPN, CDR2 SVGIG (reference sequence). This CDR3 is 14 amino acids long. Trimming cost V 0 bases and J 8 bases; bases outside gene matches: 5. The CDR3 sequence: CAWSVGQGASEAFF. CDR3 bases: TGTGCCTGGAGTGTCGGACAGGGGGCAAGCGAAGCTTTCTTT.

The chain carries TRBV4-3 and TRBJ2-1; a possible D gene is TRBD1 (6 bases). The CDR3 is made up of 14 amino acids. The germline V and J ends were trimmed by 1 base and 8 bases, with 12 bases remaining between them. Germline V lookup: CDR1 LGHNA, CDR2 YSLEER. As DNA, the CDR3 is TGCGCCAGCAGCCAAGTGTCAGGGGTCTATGAGCAGTTCTTC. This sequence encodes CASSQVSGVYEQFF.

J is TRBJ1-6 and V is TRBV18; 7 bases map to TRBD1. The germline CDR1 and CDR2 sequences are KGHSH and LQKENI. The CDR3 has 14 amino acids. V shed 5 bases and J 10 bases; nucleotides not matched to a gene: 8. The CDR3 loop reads CASSTQGGRSPLHF. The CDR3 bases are TGTGCCAGCTCAACCCAGGGGGGCCGCTCACCCCTCCACTTT.

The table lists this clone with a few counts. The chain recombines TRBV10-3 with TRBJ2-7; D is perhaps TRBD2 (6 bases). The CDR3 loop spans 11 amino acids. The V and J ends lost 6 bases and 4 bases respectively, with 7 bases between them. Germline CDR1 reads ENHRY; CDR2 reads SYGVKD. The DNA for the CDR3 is TGTGCCATCAGCGGGGGTTACGAGCAGTACTTC. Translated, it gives CAISGGYEQYF.

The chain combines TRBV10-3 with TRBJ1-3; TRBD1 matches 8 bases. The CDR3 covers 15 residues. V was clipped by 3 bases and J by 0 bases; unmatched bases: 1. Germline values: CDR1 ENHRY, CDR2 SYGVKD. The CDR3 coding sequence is TGTGCCATCAGTGACGGACAGGGCTCTGGAAACACCATATATTTT. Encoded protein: CAISDGQGSGNTIYF.